The 10 T cell receptor beta chains reported below all come from one sample, sequenced in a study of T cell clones after liver transplantation. Here immunoSEQ multiplex PCR was the method, and the copy in TCRdb shows in-frame clones only, minus some. The sample shows 50,000 to 60,000 clones, around 70% of them seen only once. The source material was CD4+ T cells from blood, sampled at the 22-month timepoint. These receptor sequences come from a human patient who received a liver transplant. The graft donor may account for some of the T cells.

The chain recombines TRBV9 with TRBJ2-1; a weak D match, TRBD2 (5 bases). The CDR3 has 15 residues. CDR1 and CDR2 from the germline V gene are SGDLS and YYNGEE. V was clipped by 0 bases and J by 6 bases, with 13 bases between them. CDR3 bases: TGTGCCAGCAGCGTAGGGTGGAGCGGCCTCAATGAGCAGTTCTTC. It codes for CASSVGWSGLNEQFF.

Concerning this clone: The junction does not match germline at one end; this may be a read error. The CDR3 nucleotides are TGTGCTAGCAGCCCCCAGGCCACCGGGGAGCTGTTTTTT. Amino acids: CASSPQATGELFF. This chain uses TRBV7-7 with TRBJ2-2; D is undetermined. CDR3 length equals 13 residues. CDR1 and CDR2 (germline): SSHAT, FNYEAQ (reference sequence). Combining the CDR3 with reference TRBV7-7 and TRBJ2-2 gives the whole variable domain GAGVSQSPRYKVTKRGQDVTLRCDPISSHATLYWYQQALGQGPEFLTYFNYEAQPDKSGLPSDRFSAERPEGSISTLTIQRTEQRDSAMYRCASSPQATGELFFGEGSRLTVL.

This clone was observed once. V is TRBV28 and J is TRBJ1-4, with 7 bases lining up with TRBD1. This CDR3 contains 17 residues. Germline lookup yields CDR1 MDHEN and CDR2 SYDVKM. V dropped 1 base and J dropped 2; count of bases not matched to a gene: 7. CDR3 nucleotides: TGTGCCAGCAGTTTATTCCTAGGGACAGATACTAATGAAAAACTGTTTTTT. Translation gives CASSLFLGTDTNEKLFF. Full variable domain (remainder filled in from reference TRBV28 and TRBJ1-4): DVKVTQSSRYLVKRTGEKVFLECVQDMDHENMFWYRQDPGLGLRLIYFSYDVKMKEKGDIPEGYSVSREKKERFSLILESASTNQTSMYLCASSLFLGTDTNEKLFFGSGTQLSVL.

This clone was seen a single time. The rearrangement joins TRBV7-8 to TRBJ2-7, with 15 bases fitting TRBD2. The V and J ends lost 5 bases and 5 bases, in that order; junction bases with no gene match: 7. Germline CDR1 is SGHVS and CDR2 is FQNEAQ. The length of the CDR3 is 16 residues. CDR3 protein: CASSPGLAGGPDEQYF. The CDR3 coding sequence is TGTGCCAGCAGCCCAGGACTAGCGGGGGGGCCCGACGAGCAGTACTTC. The whole variable domain, remainder taken from reference TRBV7-8 and TRBJ2-7, is GAGVSQSPRYKVAKRGQDVALRCDPISGHVSLFWYQQALGQGPEFLTYFQNEAQLDKSGLPSDRFFAERPEGSVSTLKIQRTQQEDSAVYLCASSPGLAGGPDEQYFGPGTRLTVT.

The V call is TRBV7-8, the J call TRBJ2-7, with a possible D match to TRBD2 (6 bases). CDR3 length: 16 amino acids. Germline V gives CDR1 SGHVS, CDR2 FQNEAQ. Deletions cut 6 bases from V and 5 bases from J, with 23 bases between. CDR3 sequence (DNA): TGTGCCAGCAGTCGATACACCGGACGGGAGAGGAACGAGCAGTACTTC. This gives the protein CASSRYTGRERNEQYF.

The J gene is TRBJ1-2, the V gene TRBV19; D ambiguous. CDR1 LNHDA and CDR2 SQIVND come from the germline V gene (reference sequence). The CDR3 runs 15 residues. Deletions cut 3 bases from V and 7 bases from J, with 18 bases between. The chain's CDR3 is CASSMAKEANAGYTF. CDR3 DNA: TGTGCCAGTAGTATGGCTAAAGAGGCTAACGCTGGCTACACCTTC.

The V and J genes are TRBV29-1 and TRBJ2-4; TRBD1 or TRBD2 may be the D gene (6 bases each). Between the trimmed V and J ends, which lost 6 bases and 6 bases, there was a span of 15 bases. The CDR3 is made up of 13 amino acids. CDR1 and CDR2 (germline): SQVTM, ANQGSEA. Here the CDR3 DNA reads TGCAGCGTAGGGTCGGGGGCCGGAAACATTCAGTACTTC. Its translation: CSVGSGAGNIQYF.

The chain links TRBV4-1 to TRBJ2-3; 8 bases line up with TRBD2. V dropped 1 base and J dropped 1; count of bases not matched to a gene: 4. The germline V gene encodes CDR1 MGHRA and CDR2 YSYEKL. This CDR3 spans 16 amino acids. The CDR3 reads CASSQATTSGTDTQYF. The CDR3 DNA reads TGCGCCAGCAGCCAAGCGACGACTAGCGGCACAGATACGCAGTATTTT.

This chain connects TRBV27 to TRBJ1-6; D is possibly TRBD1 (5 bases). CDR3 length equals 14 residues. Trimming shortened V by 7 bases and J by 6 bases, and 13 bases separated the two germline ends. Germline loops: CDR1 MNHEY, CDR2 SMNVEV (reference sequence). CDR3 nucleotides: TGTGCCAGCAAGCAACTCGGGGGTAATTCACCCCTCCACTTT. It encodes CASKQLGGNSPLHF.

The chain combines TRBV6-6 with TRBJ2-1; D may be TRBD2 (5 bases). Germline V gene data show CDR1 as MNHNY and CDR2 as SVGAGI (reference sequence). The CDR3 runs to 13 residues. Deletions cut 7 bases from V and 6 bases from J, with 13 bases between. CDR3 DNA sequence: TGTGCCAGCAACGGGGATATTAGCAATGAGCAGTTCTTC. Its translation: CASNGDISNEQFF.